This T cell receptor beta chain came from a study of CD8+CD57+ T cells in acquired aplastic anemia. An expansion of CD8+CD57+ cells by flow cytometry had been shown in patients chosen for sequencing. Each patient had severe acquired aplastic anemia. The V gene end was trimmed by 2 bases and the J gene end by 9 bases; junction bases not matched to a gene: 7. The V gene's germline CDR1 is KGHDR and CDR2 SFDVKD. The CDR3 runs to 14 residues. Investigators profiled TCR beta VDJ and CDR3 from genomic DNA template. TCRdb processed the reads anew with MiXCR; each CDR3 protein has one entry. The table shows more than 200,000 distinct CDR3 sequences, with almost 50% occurring only once. This clonotype was found many times. Antigen: not known. Regarding the study as a whole: The same twenty-nine CD8+ CDR3 sequences occurred in patients and in controls.

This chain links TRBV24-1 with TRBJ2-3; 7 nucleotides match TRBD2. This TCR came from a human donor with aplastic anemia. The sequencing sample was made of sorted CD4+, CD8+, or CD8+CD57+ T cells (not recorded which) from PBMCs. The CDR3 loop reads CATSDSLAAGTQYF. In DNA form, the CDR3 reads TGTGCCACCAGTGATTCTCTAGCGGCAGGGACGCAGTATTTT.